Listed here are 29 T cell receptor beta chains from one sample, sequenced in a study of long-term antiretroviral therapy in people with HIV. It was version v3.0 of the immunoSEQ assay that was run at survey level. Only in-frame clones appear in the TCRdb table, and some are missing; sequencing was by immunoSEQ multiplex PCR. The sample yields about 30,000 clones, 94% seen once. The specimen was unsorted PBMCs, collected more than 7.3 years after starting antiretroviral therapy. The receptors shown here come from a man aged 50-59 years with HIV.

The chain carries TRBV19 and TRBJ2-7; D gene ambiguous. CDR3 size: 14 residues. CDR1 is LNHDA and CDR2 is SQIVND in the germline V gene (reference sequence). Trimming took 1 base from V and 0 from J, leaving 7 bases between them. The CDR3 is CASSIVSDSYEQYF. In DNA, the CDR3 is TGTGCCAGTAGTATAGTATCGGACTCCTACGAGCAGTACTTC.

The chain combines TRBV19 with TRBJ2-7, with D perhaps assigned TRBD1 or TRBD2 (5 bases each). The CDR3 is 12 residues long. Germline CDR1 LNHDA, CDR2 SQIVND (reference sequence). V dropped 5 bases and J dropped 3 bases, with 8 bases sitting between them. This CDR3 is CASSSGGYEQYF. CDR3 sequence (DNA): TGTGCCAGTAGTTCTGGGGGCTACGAGCAGTACTTC.

The chain uses TRBV14 and TRBJ1-2; 8 bases map to TRBD1. This CDR3 is built from 14 residues. Looked up from germline, CDR1 is SGHDN and CDR2 is FVKESK. V was clipped by 3 bases and J by 2 bases; unmatched bases: 2. This CDR3 reads CASSHQGANYGYTF. The DNA for the CDR3 is TGTGCCAGCAGCCATCAGGGGGCCAACTATGGCTACACCTTC.

Concerning this clone: Compared with germline, one end of the junction differs, possibly owing to a read error. The rearrangement uses TRBV6-1 and TRBJ1-1, with TRBD1 matching 7 bases. From germline, CDR1 is MNHNS and CDR2 SASEGT. The CDR3 consists of 13 residues. DNA of the CDR3: TGTGCCAGCAAATTGGGTGGGACAGCCCCTCATCTCTTT. It translates to CASKLGGTAPHLF.

The V and J genes are TRBV9 and TRBJ1-2, with TRBD1 identical over 7 bases. The J segment lost 5 bases and the V segment lost 6 bases, leaving 10 bases of the junction unmatched. The CDR3 spans 14 residues. Germline CDR1 and CDR2: SGDLS and YYNGEE. CDR3 nucleotide sequence: TGTGCCAGCACGGGACAGTCGGGACCTTATGGCTACACCTTC. Amino acids: CASTGQSGPYGYTF.

This clone was seen only once. This chain uses TRBV4-3 with TRBJ2-7; perhaps D is TRBD1 or TRBD2 (5 bases each). Trimming pared 1 base from V and 5 bases from J, leaving 6 bases between. Germline values: CDR1 LGHNA, CDR2 YSLEER. The CDR3 is 12 amino acids. CDR3 nucleotide sequence: TGCGCCAGCAGCCAAGGAGGGGACGAGCAGTACTTC. This sequence encodes CASSQGGDEQYF.

The chain joins TRBV27 to TRBJ2-2; D gene uncertain. The CDR3 covers 12 residues. Germline lookup yields CDR1 MNHEY and CDR2 SMNVEV (reference sequence). V lost 3 bases and J lost 6, with 5 bases in between. The CDR3 sequence: CASSFSAGELFF. Written as DNA, the CDR3 is TGTGCCAGCAGTTTTAGTGCCGGGGAGCTGTTTTTT.

The DNA for the CDR3 is TGTGCCAGCTCACCACGTTTGCAGGCAAACACCGGGGAGCTGTTTTTT. It yields the protein CASSPRLQANTGELFF. This chain uses TRBV18 with TRBJ2-2, with D hard to call. Trimming removed 1 base at V and 2 bases at J, with 11 bases between. There are 16 residues in the CDR3. Germline CDR1 and CDR2: KGHSH and LQKENI. Looking up the rest from reference TRBV18 and TRBJ2-2 gives the full variable domain: NAGVMQNPRHLVRRRGQEARLRCSPMKGHSHVYWYRQLPEEGLKFMVYLQKENIIDESGMPKERFSAEFPKEGPSILRIQQVVRGDSAAYFCASSPRLQANTGELFFGEGSRLTVL.

This sequence joins TRBV7-8 and TRBJ1-1; the D is unclear. Trimming cost V 0 bases and J 7 bases, with 9 bases left between them. Germline V CDR1 and CDR2: SGHVS, FQNEAQ. This CDR3 is 13 amino acids long. The CDR3 protein is CASSLAGRIEAFF. CDR3 coding DNA: TGTGCCAGCAGCTTAGCAGGACGGATTGAAGCTTTCTTT. Using reference TRBV7-8 and TRBJ1-1 for the parts outside the CDR3, the full variable domain is GAGVSQSPRYKVAKRGQDVALRCDPISGHVSLFWYQQALGQGPEFLTYFQNEAQLDKSGLPSDRFFAERPEGSVSTLKIQRTQQEDSAVYLCASSLAGRIEAFFGQGTRLTVV.

The CDR3 nucleotides are TGTGCCAGCACCTCCTCAAGTCGGGACAGGGTAACCTACGAGCAGTACTTC. Translated: CASTSSSRDRVTYEQYF. The J gene is TRBJ2-7, the V gene TRBV5-6; 9 positions agree with TRBD1. CDR3 length: 17 residues. Germline V gene lookup returns CDR1 SGHDT and CDR2 YYEEEE. The J segment lost 2 bases and the V segment lost 6 bases, leaving 15 bases of the junction unmatched.

The gene calls are TRBV6-5 and TRBJ2-7; TRBD1 matches at 8 bases. The CDR3 has 13 amino acids. The V and J ends lost 5 bases and 2 bases, in that order; junction bases with no gene match: 2. Germline CDR1 reads MNHEY; CDR2 reads SVGAGI. For the CDR3, the DNA is TGTGCCAGCAGTGCGGGACAGGCCTACGAGCAGTACTTC. Residues: CASSAGQAYEQYF.

The CDR3 DNA reads TGTGCCAGCAGCGTAGAACACTTCAGCACAGATACGCAGTATTTT. Amino acid sequence: CASSVEHFSTDTQYF. V is TRBV9 and J is TRBJ2-3, with D uncertain. The V end lost 0 bases, the J end lost 0 bases, and 8 bases lay between the germline ends. The CDR3 has 15 residues. CDR1 SGDLS and CDR2 YYNGEE come from the germline V gene.

V is TRBV27 and J is TRBJ2-7; D is ambiguous. V lost 1 base to trimming and J lost 2 bases, with 9 bases between them. This CDR3 comprises 14 residues. Germline CDR1 reads MNHEY; CDR2 reads SMNVEV (reference sequence). In DNA form, the CDR3 reads TGTGCCAGCAGTTTATACTCCCCACCCTACGAGCAGTACTTC. Translated: CASSLYSPPYEQYF.

The rearrangement uses TRBV11-3 and TRBJ1-1, with no clear D. This CDR3 spans 13 amino acids. V was pared by 2 bases and J by 5 bases, with 9 bases between. CDR1 and CDR2 from the germline V gene are SGHNT and YENEEA. In DNA, the CDR3 is TGTGCCAGCAGCTTAATGGGTGGGACTGAAGCTTTCTTT. Amino acid sequence: CASSLMGGTEAFF.

This chain uses TRBV9 with TRBJ2-1, with 7 bases identical to TRBD1. V shed 4 bases and J 3 bases; nucleotides not matched to a gene: 7. This CDR3 has 15 residues. Germline CDR1 SGDLS, CDR2 YYNGEE. CDR3 sequence (DNA): TGTGCCAGCAGCACACTGGACAGGAACTACAATGAGCAGTTCTTC. Its translation is CASSTLDRNYNEQFF.

The chain carries TRBV7-2 and TRBJ1-1; no clear D. Germline loops: CDR1 SGHTA, CDR2 FQGNSA. This CDR3 is 13 amino acids long. Deletions cut 5 bases from V and 4 bases from J, with 11 bases between. The DNA for the CDR3 is TGTGCCAGCAGCGCGACTGCGGGCACTGAAGCTTTCTTT. It codes for CASSATAGTEAFF.

The rearrangement links TRBV30 to TRBJ2-5, with a weak D call TRBD2 (5 bases). The end of the DNA aligns better with TRBJ2-7, so the J call may be wrong. The CDR3 has 12 residues. Germline V gene sequence: CDR1 GTSNPN, CDR2 SVGIG (reference sequence). The chain's CDR3 is CAWGSQSYEQYF. Written as DNA, the CDR3 is TGTGCCTGGGGGAGTCAGTCCTACGAGCAGTACTTC.

This chain uses TRBV28 with TRBJ2-1, with 9 bases aligning to TRBD1. With 4 bases clipped from V and 0 bases from J, the junction kept 13 bases outside the gene matches. There are 19 residues in the CDR3. Germline V lookup: CDR1 MDHEN, CDR2 SYDVKM. The CDR3 DNA reads as TGTGCCAGCAGTTCCACGGGACAGGGTTTTGGTAGCTCCTACAATGAGCAGTTCTTC. It encodes CASSSTGQGFGSSYNEQFF.

V and J are TRBV7-9 and TRBJ2-6; D gene ambiguous. CDR1 and CDR2 from the germline V gene are SEHNR and FQNEAQ (reference sequence). This CDR3 region has 15 residues. The V end lost 3 bases, the J end lost 0 bases, and 6 bases lay between the germline ends. In nucleotides, the CDR3 is TGTGCCAGCAGCTTCTTCGTCTCTGGGGCCAACGTCCTGACTTTC. Translated, it gives CASSFFVSGANVLTF.

CDR3 nucleotides: TGTGCCAGCAGCGCTAGCGGGGGGATGGAGACCCAGTACTTC. This gives the protein CASSASGGMETQYF. This rearrangement joins TRBV9 to TRBJ2-5; 11 bases are shared with TRBD2. V was clipped by 3 bases and J by 5 bases; unmatched bases: 3. Germline V gives CDR1 SGDLS, CDR2 YYNGEE. This CDR3 is built from 14 residues.

The chain has TRBV5-4 and TRBJ2-7; 11 bases agree with TRBD1. Germline CDR1 and CDR2: SGHNT and YYREEE (reference sequence). The CDR3 covers 15 residues. After removal of 0 bases from V and 6 bases from J, the junction contained 5 bases not matched to a gene. Here the CDR3 reads CASSLARGQGGEQYF. CDR3 DNA: TGTGCCAGCAGCTTGGCCAGGGGACAGGGGGGCGAGCAGTACTTC. Full variable domain (rest looked up from reference TRBV5-4 and TRBJ2-7): ETGVTQSPTHLIKTRGQQVTLRCSSQSGHNTVSWYQQALGQGPQFIFQYYREEENGRGNFPPRFSGLQFPNYSSELNVNALELDDSALYLCASSLARGQGGEQYFGPGTRLTVT.

The chain couples TRBV6-5 to TRBJ1-1; D gene uncertain. In germline, CDR1 is MNHEY, CDR2 SVGAGI. With 0 bases removed from V and 0 bases from J, the gap between germline ends came to 2 bases. The CDR3 extends over 13 amino acids. This CDR3 reads CASSYSMNTEAFF. In DNA, the CDR3 is TGTGCCAGCAGTTACTCGATGAACACTGAAGCTTTCTTT.

The chain is built from TRBV13 and TRBJ2-3; 8 bases fit TRBD2. Losses at the gene ends were 4 bases for V and 7 bases for J; bases not matched to a gene: 10. The CDR3 runs to 15 residues. Germline lookup yields CDR1 PRHDT and CDR2 FYEKMQ (reference sequence). For the CDR3, the DNA is TGTGCCAGCAGCTCCGGGACTAGAGGGCGGCATACGCAGTATTTT. It specifies CASSSGTRGRHTQYF.

This chain joins TRBV6-5 and TRBJ1-2; D is possibly TRBD1 (5 bases). CDR1 and CDR2 (germline): MNHEY, SVGAGI. The CDR3 loop spans 14 amino acids. The V and J ends lost 2 bases and 6 bases respectively, with 13 bases between them. The CDR3 reads CASSYRGRRNGYTF. CDR3 DNA: TGTGCCAGCAGTTACAGGGGCAGAAGGAATGGCTACACCTTC.

The V gene is TRBV28, the J gene TRBJ1-5; perhaps TRBD1 as D (5 bases). The V gene's germline CDR1 is MDHEN and CDR2 SYDVKM. Between the trimmed V and J ends, which lost 6 bases and 6 bases, there was a span of 9 bases. This CDR3 is built from 12 residues. This CDR3 is CASREGAQPQHF. The CDR3 DNA reads TGTGCCAGCAGGGAAGGGGCTCAGCCCCAGCATTTT.

The rearrangement links TRBV11-2 to TRBJ1-6; 9 nucleotides align to TRBD1. The CDR3 is 14 residues long. With V trimmed by 4 bases and J by 9 bases, 4 bases remained unmatched. Germline V gene data show CDR1 as SGHAT and CDR2 as FQNNGV. The CDR3 bases are TGTGCCAGCAGCTCACAGGGGGCTGGTTCACCCCTCCACTTT. Protein sequence: CASSSQGAGSPLHF.

V gene TRBV7-8 combines with J gene TRBJ1-1; TRBD1 agrees at 7 bases. From germline, CDR1 is SGHVS and CDR2 FQNEAQ. The CDR3 is made up of 15 amino acids. V trimming: 4 bases; J trimming: 1 base; junction bases outside the gene matches: 6. CDR3 sequence: CASSWGQTQNTEAFF. CDR3 nucleotide sequence: TGTGCCAGCAGCTGGGGACAGACTCAGAACACTGAAGCTTTCTTT.

The chain links TRBV27 to TRBJ2-2; 7 nucleotides agree with TRBD2. The CDR3 is made up of 15 amino acids. Losses at the gene ends were 7 bases for V and 0 bases for J; bases not matched to a gene: 5. Germline V gene lookup returns CDR1 MNHEY and CDR2 SMNVEV (reference sequence). The CDR3 sequence is CASTWGGPNTGELFF. CDR3 in DNA: TGTGCCAGCACCTGGGGGGGACCGAACACCGGGGAGCTGTTTTTT.

The rearrangement joins TRBV6-5 to TRBJ2-7, with 9 bases that match TRBD2. This CDR3 region has 15 residues. Germline V gene data show CDR1 as MNHEY and CDR2 as SVGAGI. V lost 2 bases and J lost 1; bases outside the gene matches: 3. The CDR3 spells CASSYDLAGSYEQYF. The CDR3, as DNA: TGTGCCAGCAGTTACGACCTAGCGGGGTCCTACGAGCAGTACTTC.